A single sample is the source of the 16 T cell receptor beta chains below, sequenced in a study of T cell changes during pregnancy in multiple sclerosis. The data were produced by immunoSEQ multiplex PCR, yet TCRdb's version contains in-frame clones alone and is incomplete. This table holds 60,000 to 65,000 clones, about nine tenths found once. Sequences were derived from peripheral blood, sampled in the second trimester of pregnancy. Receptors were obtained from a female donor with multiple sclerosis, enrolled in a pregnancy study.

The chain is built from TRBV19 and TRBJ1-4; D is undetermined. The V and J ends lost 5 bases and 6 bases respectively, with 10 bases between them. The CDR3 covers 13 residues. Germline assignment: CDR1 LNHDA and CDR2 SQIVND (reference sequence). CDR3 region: CASSRKGDEKLFF. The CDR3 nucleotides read TGTGCCAGTAGTCGTAAGGGAGATGAAAAACTGTTTTTT.

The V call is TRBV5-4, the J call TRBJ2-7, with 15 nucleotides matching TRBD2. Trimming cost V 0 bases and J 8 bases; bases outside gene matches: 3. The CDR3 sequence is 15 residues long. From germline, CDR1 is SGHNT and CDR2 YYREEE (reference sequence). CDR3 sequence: CASSLAGTSGRQQYF. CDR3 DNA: TGTGCCAGCAGCTTGGCCGGGACTAGCGGGAGGCAGCAGTACTTC.

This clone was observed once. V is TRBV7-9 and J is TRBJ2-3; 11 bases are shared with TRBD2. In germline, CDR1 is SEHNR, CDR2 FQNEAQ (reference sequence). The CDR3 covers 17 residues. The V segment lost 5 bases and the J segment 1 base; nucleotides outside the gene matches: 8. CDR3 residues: CASSPGPGLAGTDTQYF. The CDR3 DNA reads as TGTGCCAGCAGCCCAGGCCCGGGACTAGCGGGCACAGATACGCAGTATTTT. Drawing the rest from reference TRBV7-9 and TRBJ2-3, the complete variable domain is DTGVSQNPRHKITKRGQNVTFRCDPISEHNRLYWYRQTLGQGPEFLTYFQNEAQLEKSRLLSDRFSAERPKGSFSTLEIQRTEQGDSAMYLCASSPGPGLAGTDTQYFGPGTRLTVL.

CDR3 in amino acids: CASSPMTGIYGYTF. In DNA form, the CDR3 reads TGTGCCAGCAGCCCAATGACAGGAATCTATGGCTACACCTTC. The gene calls are TRBV5-6 and TRBJ1-2; weak D call: TRBD1 (6 bases). The CDR3 covers 14 residues. V gave up 4 bases and J gave up 4 bases, with 14 bases separating them. Germline V gene lookup returns CDR1 SGHDT and CDR2 YYEEEE.

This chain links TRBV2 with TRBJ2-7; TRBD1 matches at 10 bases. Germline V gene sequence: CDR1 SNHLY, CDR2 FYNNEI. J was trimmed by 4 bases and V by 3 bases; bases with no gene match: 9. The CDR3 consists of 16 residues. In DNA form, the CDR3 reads TGTGCCAGCAGTGATTATTTTGGGACAGGGGATTACGAGCAGTACTTC. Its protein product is CASSDYFGTGDYEQYF. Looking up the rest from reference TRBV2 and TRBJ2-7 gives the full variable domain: EPEVTQTPSHQVTQMGQEVILRCVPISNHLYFYWYRQILGQKVEFLVSFYNNEISEKSEIFDDQFSVERPDGSNFTLKIRSTKLEDSAMYFCASSDYFGTGDYEQYFGPGTRLTVT.

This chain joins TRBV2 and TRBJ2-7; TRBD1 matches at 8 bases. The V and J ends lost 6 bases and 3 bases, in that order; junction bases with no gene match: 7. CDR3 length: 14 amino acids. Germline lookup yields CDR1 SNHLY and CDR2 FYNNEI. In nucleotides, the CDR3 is TGTGCCAGCAGCATACAGGGGGTGAACTACGAGCAGTACTTC. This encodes CASSIQGVNYEQYF.

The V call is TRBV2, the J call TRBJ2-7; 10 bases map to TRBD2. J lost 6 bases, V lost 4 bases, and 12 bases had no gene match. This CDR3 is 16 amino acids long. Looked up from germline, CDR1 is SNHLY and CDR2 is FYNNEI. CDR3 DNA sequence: TGTGCCAGCAGTGCAATCTCACTAGCGGGAAGAGGCGAGCAGTACTTC. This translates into CASSAISLAGRGEQYF.

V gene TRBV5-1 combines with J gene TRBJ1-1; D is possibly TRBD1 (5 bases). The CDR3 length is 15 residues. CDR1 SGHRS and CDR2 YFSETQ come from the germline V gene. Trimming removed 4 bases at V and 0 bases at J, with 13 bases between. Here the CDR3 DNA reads TGCGCCAGCAGCACCAACAGGATTATGAACACTGAAGCTTTCTTT. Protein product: CASSTNRIMNTEAFF.

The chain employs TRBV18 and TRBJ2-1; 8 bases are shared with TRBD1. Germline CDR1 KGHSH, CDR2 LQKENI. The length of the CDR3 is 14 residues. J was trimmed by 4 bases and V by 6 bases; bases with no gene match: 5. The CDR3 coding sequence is TGTGCCAGCTCGCGTGGACAGGGATACAATGAGCAGTTCTTC. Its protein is CASSRGQGYNEQFF.

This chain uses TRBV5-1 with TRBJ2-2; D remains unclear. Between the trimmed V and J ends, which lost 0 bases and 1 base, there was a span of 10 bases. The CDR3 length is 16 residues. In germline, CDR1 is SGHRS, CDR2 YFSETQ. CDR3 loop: CASSLDSPLNTGELFF. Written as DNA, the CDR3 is TGCGCCAGCAGCTTGGACAGCCCCTTGAACACCGGGGAGCTGTTTTTT.

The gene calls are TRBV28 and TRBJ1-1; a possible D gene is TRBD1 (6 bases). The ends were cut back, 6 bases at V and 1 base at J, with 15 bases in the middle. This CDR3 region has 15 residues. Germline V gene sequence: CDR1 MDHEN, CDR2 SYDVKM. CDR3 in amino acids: CASSPAGARNTEAFF. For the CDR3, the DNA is TGTGCCAGCAGCCCCGCAGGGGCAAGGAACACTGAAGCTTTCTTT.

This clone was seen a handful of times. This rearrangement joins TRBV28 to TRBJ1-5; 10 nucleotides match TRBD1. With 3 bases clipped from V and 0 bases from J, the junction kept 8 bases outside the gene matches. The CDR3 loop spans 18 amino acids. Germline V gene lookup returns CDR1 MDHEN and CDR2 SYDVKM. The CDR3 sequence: CASSLGTGVAFSNQPQHF. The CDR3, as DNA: TGTGCCAGCAGTTTGGGGACAGGGGTCGCCTTTAGCAATCAGCCCCAGCATTTT.

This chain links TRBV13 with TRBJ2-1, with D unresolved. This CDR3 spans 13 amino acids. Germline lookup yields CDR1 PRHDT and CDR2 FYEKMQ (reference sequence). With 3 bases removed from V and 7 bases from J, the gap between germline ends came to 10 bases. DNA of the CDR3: TGTGCCAGCAGCTTTGCAGGTCTGAATGAGCAGTTCTTC. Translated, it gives CASSFAGLNEQFF. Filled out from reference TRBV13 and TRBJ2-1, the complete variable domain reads AAGVIQSPRHLIKEKRETATLKCYPIPRHDTVYWYQQGPGQDPQFLISFYEKMQSDKGSIPDRFSAQQFSDYHSELNMSSLELGDSALYFCASSFAGLNEQFFGPGTRLTVL.

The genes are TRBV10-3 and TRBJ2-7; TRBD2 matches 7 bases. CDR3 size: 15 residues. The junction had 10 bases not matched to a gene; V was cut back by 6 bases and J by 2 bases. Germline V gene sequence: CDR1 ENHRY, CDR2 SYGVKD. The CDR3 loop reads CAIRPGLDEAYEQYF. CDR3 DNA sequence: TGTGCCATCAGGCCCGGACTAGACGAGGCCTACGAGCAGTACTTC.

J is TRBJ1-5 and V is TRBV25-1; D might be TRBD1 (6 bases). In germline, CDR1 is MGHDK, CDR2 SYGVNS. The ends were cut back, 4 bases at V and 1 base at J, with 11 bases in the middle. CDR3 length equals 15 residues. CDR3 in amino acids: CASSGTGTSNQPQHF. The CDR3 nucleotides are TGTGCCAGCAGTGGTACAGGGACGAGCAATCAGCCCCAGCATTTT.

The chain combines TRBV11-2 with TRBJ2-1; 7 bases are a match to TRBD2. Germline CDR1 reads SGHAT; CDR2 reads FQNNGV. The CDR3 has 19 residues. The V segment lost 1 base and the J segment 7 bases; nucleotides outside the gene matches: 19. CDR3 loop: CASSLGSPFEGGPRNEQFF. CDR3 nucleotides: TGTGCCAGCAGCTTAGGATCCCCCTTTGAGGGAGGGCCGAGGAATGAGCAGTTCTTC.